The 3 T cell receptor beta chains reported below all come from one sample, sequenced in a study of T cells in Graves' hyperthyroidism and ophthalmopathy. RNA transcripts were the template for amplifying TCR beta CDR3 regions. First-round RT-PCR of the TCR CDR3 relied on the HTBI primer set. TCRdb reanalysed the multiplex PCR reads using MiXCR and keeps one entry per CDR3 protein. The table records around 520,000 distinct CDR3 sequences, around a quarter of them present only once. Sequencing input: blood. Every receptor here comes from a woman younger than 45 with Graves' ophthalmopathy.

This clonotype was found a few times. The chain carries TRBV5-1 and TRBJ2-7; TRBD1 is a possible D gene (5 bases). The CDR3 has 11 amino acids. V lost 4 bases and J lost 5, with 7 bases in between. Germline V gives CDR1 SGHRS, CDR2 YFSETQ. The CDR3 reads CASSKGHEQYF. The DNA for the CDR3 is TGCGCCAGCAGCAAGGGGCACGAGCAGTACTTC.

This clonotype appeared many times. The V gene is TRBV2, the J gene TRBJ2-7; D is perhaps TRBD1 (5 bases). Trimming shortened V by 2 bases and J by 2 bases, and 7 bases separated the two germline ends. Germline-derived CDR1 and CDR2 are SNHLY and FYNNEI. The CDR3 consists of 13 residues. CDR3 DNA sequence: TGTGCCAGCAGTGAAAGGGGAACCTACGAGCAGTACTTC. Protein product: CASSERGTYEQYF. The full variable domain, completed using reference TRBV2 and TRBJ2-7, is EPEVTQTPSHQVTQMGQEVILRCVPISNHLYFYWYRQILGQKVEFLVSFYNNEISEKSEIFDDQFSVERPDGSNFTLKIRSTKLEDSAMYFCASSERGTYEQYFGPGTRLTVT.

At least ten counts were recorded for this clonotype. V and J are TRBV4-1 and TRBJ2-7, with 8 bases that match TRBD1. CDR3 length: 15 residues. Germline V lookup: CDR1 MGHRA, CDR2 YSYEKL. The V and J ends lost 3 bases and 3 bases, in that order; junction bases with no gene match: 7. The CDR3 DNA sequence: TGCGCCAGCAGCCAGCCGGGACAGGTCTTCTACGAGCAGTACTTC. This codes for CASSQPGQVFYEQYF.